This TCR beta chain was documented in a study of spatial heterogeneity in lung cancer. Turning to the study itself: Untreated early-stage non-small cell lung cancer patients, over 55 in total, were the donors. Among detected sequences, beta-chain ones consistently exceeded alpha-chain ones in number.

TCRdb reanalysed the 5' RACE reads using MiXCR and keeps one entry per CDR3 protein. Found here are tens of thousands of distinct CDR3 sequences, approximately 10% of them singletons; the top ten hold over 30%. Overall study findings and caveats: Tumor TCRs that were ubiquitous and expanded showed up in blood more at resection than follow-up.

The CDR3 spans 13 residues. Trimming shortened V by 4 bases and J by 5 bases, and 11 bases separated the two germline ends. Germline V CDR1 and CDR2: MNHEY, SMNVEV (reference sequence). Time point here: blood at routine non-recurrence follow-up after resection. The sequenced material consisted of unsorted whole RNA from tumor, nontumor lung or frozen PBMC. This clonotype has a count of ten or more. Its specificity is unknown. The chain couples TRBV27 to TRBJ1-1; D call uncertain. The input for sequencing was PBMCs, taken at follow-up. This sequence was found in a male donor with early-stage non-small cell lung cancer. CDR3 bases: TGTGCCAGCAGTTCAGCGGATCGGACTGAAGCTTTCTTT. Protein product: CASSSADRTEAFF.